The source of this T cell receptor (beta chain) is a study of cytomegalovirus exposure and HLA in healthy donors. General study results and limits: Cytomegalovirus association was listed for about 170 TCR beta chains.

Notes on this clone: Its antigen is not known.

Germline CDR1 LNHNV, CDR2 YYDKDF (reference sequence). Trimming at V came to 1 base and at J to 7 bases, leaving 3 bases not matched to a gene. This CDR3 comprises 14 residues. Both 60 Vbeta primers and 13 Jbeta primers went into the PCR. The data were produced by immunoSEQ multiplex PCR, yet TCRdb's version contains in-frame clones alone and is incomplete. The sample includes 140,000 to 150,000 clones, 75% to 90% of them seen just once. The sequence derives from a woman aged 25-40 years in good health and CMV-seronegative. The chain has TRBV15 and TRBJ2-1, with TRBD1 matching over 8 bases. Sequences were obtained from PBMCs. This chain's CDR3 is CATSRARQGNEQFF. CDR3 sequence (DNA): TGTGCCACCAGCAGAGCCCGACAGGGGAATGAGCAGTTCTTC. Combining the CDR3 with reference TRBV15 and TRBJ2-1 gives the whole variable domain DAMVIQNPRYQVTQFGKPVTLSCSQTLNHNVMYWYQQKSSQAPKLLFHYYDKDFNNEADTPDNFQSRRPNTSFCFLDIRSPGLGDTAMYLCATSRARQGNEQFFGPGTRLTVL.